The 4 T cell receptor beta chains listed next were all sequenced from one sample in a study of blood T cell repertoires in COVID-19. Here immunoSEQ multiplex PCR was the method, and the copy in TCRdb shows in-frame clones only, minus some. The table includes about 270,000 clones, approximately 82% detected once. The sequenced material came from peripheral blood. The receptors here all came from a woman between 18 and 29 years old with acute or convalescent COVID-19.

This chain uses TRBV15 with TRBJ1-1; a weak D match, TRBD1 (6 bases). Per germline, CDR1 LNHNV and CDR2 YYDKDF (reference sequence). V lost 6 bases and J 1 base, leaving 12 bases between the germline ends. CDR3 length: 14 amino acids. CDR3 sequence (DNA): TGTGCCACCAGGTATGGACAGCCGAACACTGAAGCTTTCTTT. It encodes CATRYGQPNTEAFF. The full variable domain, completed using reference TRBV15 and TRBJ1-1, is DAMVIQNPRYQVTQFGKPVTLSCSQTLNHNVMYWYQQKSSQAPKLLFHYYDKDFNNEADTPDNFQSRRPNTSFCFLDIRSPGLGDTAMYLCATRYGQPNTEAFFGQGTRLTVV.

This clone was seen only once. The chain carries TRBV29-1 and TRBJ2-6, with D possibly being TRBD2 (6 bases). Germline lookup yields CDR1 SQVTM and CDR2 ANQGSEA. This CDR3 region has 17 residues. Trimming stripped 2 bases from V and 1 base from J, with 15 bases between. CDR3 residues: CSVEWGDGISGANVLTF. The CDR3 DNA reads as TGCAGCGTTGAATGGGGGGATGGAATTTCTGGGGCCAACGTCCTGACTTTC.

The chain combines TRBV29-1 with TRBJ1-3; 8 bases map to TRBD1. Trimming removed 6 bases from V and 2 bases from J; junction bases left unmatched: 3. Germline V lookup: CDR1 SQVTM, CDR2 ANQGSEA. This CDR3 contains 13 residues. CDR3 nucleotides: TGCAGCGTAGAACAGGGGGCTGGAAACACCATATATTTT. Translating gives CSVEQGAGNTIYF.

This chain connects TRBV4-3 to TRBJ2-7; D possibly corresponds to TRBD2 (6 bases). The CDR3 extends over 16 amino acids. The ends were cut back, 0 bases at V and 3 bases at J, with 15 bases in the middle. Germline CDR1 reads LGHNA; CDR2 reads YSLEER. The CDR3 DNA reads TGCGCCAGCAGCCAAGACCCTGGCGGGACGGTCTACGAGCAGTACTTC. Its translation is CASSQDPGGTVYEQYF.